These T cell receptor beta chains were read from a single sample in a study of T cell responses to AZD1222 COVID-19 vaccine. Repertoires were generated with immunoSEQ multiplex PCR, while TCRdb's copy carries only in-frame clones and drops some. Here the sample spans roughly 100,000 clones, 88% being singletons. Here the sequenced sample was peripheral blood, taken on day 0 of AZD1222 vaccination. These receptors were taken from an adult in good health. The CDR3 runs from the conserved cysteine through the conserved F or W. Fields, in order: D gene, V gene, clone size, J gene, CDR3 protein, CDR3 DNA. D genes are given only for firm matches. Size is omitted from some rows. Given values are once, few, many or a class for expanded clones.

D gene: TRBD2; V gene: TRBV6-2/TRBV6-3; clone size: .; J gene: TRBJ2-7; CDR3 protein: CASSLGLAGPLYEQYF; CDR3 DNA: TGTGCCAGCAGTCTAGGACTAGCGGGCCCTCTCTACGAGCAGTACTTC
D gene: .; V gene: TRBV12-3/TRBV12-4; clone size: .; J gene: TRBJ1-2; CDR3 protein: CASSSPQGGYTF; CDR3 DNA: TGTGCCAGCAGTTCCCCCCAGGGTGGCTACACCTTC
D gene: .; V gene: TRBV2; clone size: .; J gene: TRBJ2-2; CDR3 protein: CASGTPLDNTGELFF; CDR3 DNA: TGTGCCAGCGGGACGCCATTGGACAACACCGGGGAGCTGTTTTTT
D gene: .; V gene: TRBV19; clone size: .; J gene: TRBJ1-4; CDR3 protein: CASTIGQGRRQFEKLFF; CDR3 DNA: TGTGCCAGTACGATCGGGCAGGGGAGGAGGCAATTCGAAAAACTGTTTTTT
D gene: .; V gene: TRBV5-1; clone size: .; J gene: TRBJ1-1; CDR3 protein: CASSFAADTEAFF; CDR3 DNA: TGCGCCAGCAGCTTTGCGGCCGACACTGAAGCTTTCTTT
D gene: TRBD2; V gene: TRBV2; clone size: .; J gene: TRBJ2-5; CDR3 protein: CASSAGLAGGMETQYF; CDR3 DNA: TGTGCCAGCAGCGCGGGACTAGCGGGGGGAATGGAGACCCAGTACTTC
D gene: TRBD2; V gene: TRBV18; clone size: .; J gene: TRBJ2-7; CDR3 protein: CASSPLAGGPYEQYF; CDR3 DNA: TGTGCCAGCTCACCCCTAGCGGGAGGGCCCTACGAGCAGTACTTC
D gene: .; V gene: TRBV18; clone size: .; J gene: TRBJ1-6; CDR3 protein: CASSPPISGAKNSPLHF; CDR3 DNA: TGTGCCAGCTCACCGCCCATCAGCGGGGCCAAAAATTCACCCCTCCACTTT
D gene: TRBD1; V gene: TRBV12-5; clone size: once; J gene: TRBJ2-2; CDR3 protein: CASGPGQTNTGELFF; CDR3 DNA: TGTGCTAGTGGCCCGGGACAGACGAACACCGGGGAGCTGTTTTTT
D gene: .; V gene: TRBV5-5; clone size: .; J gene: TRBJ1-1; CDR3 protein: CASSLISNTEAFF; CDR3 DNA: TGTGCCAGCAGCTTGATTTCGAACACTGAAGCTTTCTTT